This T cell receptor beta chain came from a study of glioma-infiltrating T cells after dendritic cell vaccination. V lost 9 bases and J 0 bases, leaving 23 bases between the germline ends. Germline CDR1 is SGHDN and CDR2 is FVKESK. The CDR3 is 17 residues long. Assay used: immunoSEQ multiplex PCR; TCRdb lists only in-frame clones, some missing. Counted here are around 100,000 clones, roughly 79% occurring once; the ten biggest clones make up about 12%. The source was blood, collected before dendritic cell vaccination. This sequence originates from a human donor with glioblastoma. The chain links TRBV14 to TRBJ1-1, with D perhaps matching TRBD1 (6 bases). DNA for the CDR3: TGTGCCAGTAAGCCAATGGGGGGGCTACTAATGAACACTGAAGCTTTCTTT. Translated, it gives CASKPMGGLLMNTEAFF.